A selection of T cell receptor beta chains follows, all from one sample in a study of cytomegalovirus exposure and HLA in healthy donors. TCRdb's copy holds only in-frame clones and misses some; the assay was immunoSEQ multiplex PCR. Of some 150,000 clones detected, 87% appear once; the ten largest clones hold 0.65% to 0.9%. Sequences were obtained from PBMCs. All receptors come from a woman in her 30s in good health and CMV-seronegative. The CDR3 runs from the conserved cysteine through the conserved F or W. D genes are given only for firm matches. Clone size appears in some rows only: once, few, many, or a class for an expanded clone.

V	size	J	D	DNA	CDR3
TRBV9	once	TRBJ1-4	-	TGTGCCAGCAGCGTAGGTGGGGGAGGCGGCACTAATGAAAAACTGTTTTTT	CASSVGGGGGTNEKLFF
TRBV7-6	-	TRBJ1-1	-	TGTGCCAGCAGCTTAGGTCAGCCGGGGAACACTGAAGCTTTCTTT	CASSLGQPGNTEAFF
TRBV4-1	-	TRBJ2-7	TRBD1	TGCGCCAGCAGCCGGGACAGCGAGCAGTACTTC	CASSRDSEQYF
TRBV10-3	few	TRBJ2-7	-	TGTGCCATCAGTGAGGCGGACTTCCCCTACGAGCAGTACTTC	CAISEADFPYEQYF
TRBV4-1	-	TRBJ2-7	TRBD1	TGCGCCAGCAGTCATCCGGGACAGTGGACCTACGAGCAGTACTTC	CASSHPGQWTYEQYF
TRBV29-1	-	TRBJ2-4	-	TGCAGCGTCGCACAGGGTGGCGGGAACATTCAGTACTTC	CSVAQGGGNIQYF
TRBV23-1	-	TRBJ2-7	TRBD1	TGCGCCAGCAGTCAAACAGGGGGCCTGTCCTACGAGCAGTACTTC	CASSQTGGLSYEQYF
TRBV19	-	TRBJ2-7	-	TGTGCCAGTAGTATAGCAGGAGGAATAAACGGGGATTACGAGCAGTACTTC	CASSIAGGINGDYEQYF
TRBV9	-	TRBJ2-5	TRBD2	TGTGCCAGCAGCTCAGCGGGGAAAGAGACCCAGTACTTC	CASSSAGKETQYF
TRBV29-1	-	TRBJ1-2	-	TGCAGCGTTGAAACGAGCTATGGCTACACCTTC	CSVETSYGYTF
TRBV7-2	-	TRBJ2-7	TRBD2	TGTGCCAGCAGCCCCGAAGGTGGGGGGGCCTACGAGCAGTACTTC	CASSPEGGGAYEQYF
TRBV6-1	-	TRBJ2-7	-	TGTGCCAGCAGTGAACAGGCAGGGCTGCACTACGAGCAGTACTTC	CASSEQAGLHYEQYF
TRBV6-1	-	TRBJ1-5	-	TGTGCCAGCAGTGAAAGTCCCCCCCACTCGGGCAATCAGCCCCAGCATTTT	CASSESPPHSGNQPQHF
TRBV6-6	-	TRBJ1-1	-	TGTGCCAGCAGGGGGAGTCCTGAAGCTTTCTTT	CASRGSPEAFF
TRBV29-1	-	TRBJ2-5	TRBD2	TGCAGCGTGGGGGGGGGATCCCCACAAGAGACCCAGTACTTC	CSVGGGSPQETQYF
TRBV5-1	-	TRBJ1-2	-	TGCGCCAGCAGCTTGGTCGAGGGTGGTGGCTACACCTTC	CASSLVEGGGYTF
TRBV10-3	-	TRBJ2-7	-	TGTGCCATCAGTGATCGGGGGAGGACCTCCTACGAGCAGTACTTC	CAISDRGRTSYEQYF
TRBV11-2	-	TRBJ1-3	-	TGTGCCAGCAGCTTTAACCAACTAAACACCATATATTTT	CASSFNQLNTIYF
TRBV12-5	-	TRBJ2-1	-	TGTGCTAGTGGTTTAGTGTGGGGAGCGGGCAATGAGCAGTTCTTC	CASGLVWGAGNEQFF
TRBV5-1	-	TRBJ1-3	-	TGCGCCAGCAGCTTGGGAGTTCTGGGAGACACCATATATTTT	CASSLGVLGDTIYF
TRBV5-1	-	TRBJ2-3	TRBD2	TGCGCCAGCACCATAGCGGGTAGCACAGATACGCAGTATTTT	CASTIAGSTDTQYF
TRBV18	-	TRBJ2-6	TRBD1	TGTGCCAGCCGGGACAGCACTGGGGCCAACGTCCTGACTTTC	CASRDSTGANVLTF
TRBV7-9	-	TRBJ2-7	-	TGTGCCAGCAGCCCCGGCCTAGGGCAGTACTTC	CASSPGLGQYF
TRBV2	-	TRBJ1-2	TRBD1	TGTGCCAGCAGGCCAGACAGGGAATATGGCTACACCTTC	CASRPDREYGYTF
TRBV7-2	-	TRBJ1-1	TRBD1	TGTGCCAGCAGCCCCGCCAAGGGGGCGCGTCGGAACACTGAAGCTTTCTTT	CASSPAKGARRNTEAFF